This T cell receptor beta chain was obtained from a study of T cells in Graves' hyperthyroidism and ophthalmopathy. In the study overall: Peripheral blood collection took place at initial diagnosis, before any treatment. Study-wide points: Ophthalmopathy and stable hyperthyroidism were separated by a 13 V-J model. Expanded thyroid clonotypes (above 0.001) were mostly also found in blood.

Using RNA transcripts as the source, TCR beta CDR3 regions were amplified. HTBI primers were the set used in a first-round RT-PCR of the TCR CDR3. TCRdb itself ran the multiplex PCR reads through MiXCR, one entry per CDR3 protein. The profile shows hundreds of thousands of distinct CDR3 sequences, around 39% of them singletons. Details on this clonotype: Its antigen is not known.

Graves' hyperthyroidism without ophthalmopathy progression within 18 months was termed stable. This CDR3 has 14 residues. CDR1 and CDR2 from the germline V gene are SGHAT and FQDESV (reference sequence). The V and J ends lost 1 base and 5 bases respectively, with 11 bases between them. The sequencing input was blood. The chain links TRBV11-1 to TRBJ2-5; D unresolved. The receptor's source is a man between 18 and 35 years old with Graves' hyperthyroidism. The CDR3 DNA reads as TGTGCCAGCAGCTTAGGGTGGGGTGGGGAGACCCAGTACTTC. It codes for CASSLGWGGETQYF.